This is a list of T cell receptor beta chains from one sample in a study of control samples from healthy donors and cancer patients. Sequencing was performed with immunoSEQ multiplex PCR; in TCRdb, only in-frame clones are kept and a portion is missing. The sample has approximately 83,000 clones, roughly 93% seen once. The specimen was blood. Receptors originate from a woman in her thirties in good health. Each CDR3 is given with its conserved first and last residue. Fields, in order: V gene, clone size, D gene, J gene, CDR3 protein. A D gene is named only where the DNA matches it firmly. Part of the rows lack a size; the others show once, few, many or a class for expanded clones.

v_call: TRBV2; clone_size: -; d_call: -; j_call: TRBJ2-7; cdr3_aa: CASSVHSGNEQYF
v_call: TRBV3-1/TRBV3-2; clone_size: -; d_call: -; j_call: TRBJ1-2; cdr3_aa: CASSQTTQGNYGYTF
v_call: TRBV28; clone_size: -; d_call: -; j_call: TRBJ1-4; cdr3_aa: CASSFRALTNEKLFF
v_call: TRBV5-1; clone_size: -; d_call: TRBD2; j_call: TRBJ2-7; cdr3_aa: CASSSLGRGFHYEQYF
v_call: TRBV3-1/TRBV3-2; clone_size: -; d_call: -; j_call: TRBJ2-7; cdr3_aa: CASSQDFDGIYEQYF
v_call: TRBV9; clone_size: once; d_call: -; j_call: TRBJ1-2; cdr3_aa: CASSVGPEANYGYTF
v_call: TRBV9; clone_size: -; d_call: -; j_call: TRBJ1-1; cdr3_aa: CASSVDGELTEAFF
v_call: TRBV2; clone_size: -; d_call: -; j_call: TRBJ1-2; cdr3_aa: CASSDGLYGYTF
v_call: TRBV5-1; clone_size: -; d_call: -; j_call: TRBJ1-2; cdr3_aa: CASSLEPGRSGYTF
v_call: TRBV6-5; clone_size: -; d_call: TRBD1; j_call: TRBJ2-7; cdr3_aa: CASSYSIPGGMYEQYF
v_call: TRBV29-1; clone_size: -; d_call: TRBD1; j_call: TRBJ1-2; cdr3_aa: CSVVLGTGGSYGYTF
v_call: TRBV14; clone_size: -; d_call: TRBD1; j_call: TRBJ1-2; cdr3_aa: CASSQDGQGFYGYTF
v_call: TRBV5-6; clone_size: -; d_call: -; j_call: TRBJ1-5; cdr3_aa: CASRWRPGFVPQHF
v_call: TRBV6-5; clone_size: few; d_call: TRBD1; j_call: TRBJ2-1; cdr3_aa: CASSYQGQGKGEQFF
v_call: TRBV7-6; clone_size: -; d_call: -; j_call: TRBJ1-4; cdr3_aa: CASSRSMNEKLFF